These T cell receptor beta chains were read from a single sample in a study of vaccination effects on CD4 cells after COVID-19. These receptors have no known antigen. TCRdb keeps only in-frame clones here, not all; method: immunoSEQ multiplex PCR. The table has fewer than 85,000 clones, around 70% seen once. Sequenced here: CD4+ T cells from PBMCs cultured without peptide, sampled after COVID-19 vaccination. All receptors come from a human donor who received a COVID-19 vaccine. Each CDR3 is given with its conserved first and last residue. The D gene is left open where the match is weak. A row's size may be missing; if present it is once, few, many or a size class.

TRBV6-1	NA	NA	TRBJ2-3	TGTGCCAGCAGTGAAGCGCTTCAAGGAACCTACACGCAGTATTTT	CASSEALQGTYTQYF
TRBV18	NA	NA	TRBJ1-4	TGTGCCAGCGCATGGACCGTTAATGAAAAACTGTTTTTT	CASAWTVNEKLFF
TRBV2	NA	NA	TRBJ2-1	TGTGCCAGCCGTCGCGGCGGGGAGAGCTCCTACAATGAGCAGTTCTTC	CASRRGGESSYNEQFF
TRBV18	NA	NA	TRBJ2-3	TGTGCCAGCTCAGGGGACGGACAGCCGGATACGCAGTATTTT	CASSGDGQPDTQYF
TRBV14	few	NA	TRBJ2-2	TGTGCCAGCAGCCCTCCATTGGGGTACACCGGGGAGCTGTTTTTT	CASSPPLGYTGELFF
TRBV10-3	NA	NA	TRBJ1-5	TGTGCCATCAGTGAGAGCTTAGGGACCGATCAGCCCCAGCATTTT	CAISESLGTDQPQHF
TRBV21-1	NA	NA	TRBJ1-1	TGTGCCAGCAGCGACAGTAACACTGAAGCTTTCTTT	CASSDSNTEAFF
TRBV20-1	NA	TRBD1	TRBJ1-5	TGCAGTGCTATTGATCCGCAGGGGGCCGGTCGCAATCAGCCCCAGCATTTT	CSAIDPQGAGRNQPQHF
TRBV5-4	few	NA	TRBJ1-2	TGTGCCTGCGGTGGGGCAGACTCTAACTATGGCTACACCTTC	CACGGADSNYGYTF
TRBV10-1	NA	NA	TRBJ2-3	TGCGCCAGCAGTGAGTTCGGGGGTGTGGGCACAGATACGCAGTATTTT	CASSEFGGVGTDTQYF
TRBV2	NA	NA	TRBJ1-5	TGTGCCAGCTCCGCACAGAACAATCAGCCCCAGCATTTT	CASSAQNNQPQHF
TRBV5-1	NA	NA	TRBJ2-3	TGCGCCAGCAGCTTGGCACGGGACACGAGCACAGATACGCAGTATTTT	CASSLARDTSTDTQYF
TRBV28	NA	TRBD1	TRBJ1-4	TGTGCCAGCAGTCTGGACAGGGTCTTATATGAAAAACTGTTTTTT	CASSLDRVLYEKLFF
TRBV19	NA	NA	TRBJ2-4	TGTGCCAGTAGTACCCTGATGGACAGTTCCAAAAACATTCAGTACTTC	CASSTLMDSSKNIQYF
TRBV19	NA	NA	TRBJ1-5	TGTGCCAGTATGGGCGGGGGGCTACATCTACTGGGTCAGCCCCAGCATTTT	CASMGGGLHLLGQPQHF
TRBV7-8	once	NA	TRBJ1-1	TGTGCCAGCAGACTACACCGGGGTCCGAACACTGAAGCTTTCTTT	CASRLHRGPNTEAFF
TRBV6-1	NA	NA	TRBJ1-2	TGTGCCAGCAGTGAAAATAGGGCTAGGTATGGCTACACCTTC	CASSENRARYGYTF
TRBV6-5	NA	TRBD1	TRBJ2-1	TGTGCCAGCAGCCGGGACAGTTACAATGAGCAGTTCTTC	CASSRDSYNEQFF
TRBV14	few	NA	TRBJ1-1	TGTGCCAGCAGCCAAGCACGCCCCTGGGGTCGAGGAGGCCTCAACACTGAAGCTTTCTTT	CASSQARPWGRGGLNTEAFF
TRBV2	once	TRBD1	TRBJ1-2	TGTGCCAGCAGCGCAGGGGGACAGGGGGCAGGTGGCTACACCTTC	CASSAGGQGAGGYTF
TRBV7-3	few	TRBD1	TRBJ1-1	TGTGCCAGCAGCTTAGACAGGGCGAACACTGAAGCTTTCTTT	CASSLDRANTEAFF
TRBV14	NA	NA	TRBJ1-2	TGTGCCAGCAGCCAAGAATGGGACTATGGCTACACCTTC	CASSQEWDYGYTF
TRBV7-3	NA	NA	TRBJ2-5	TGTGCCAGCAGCTTAAGTCCGGGGAGGGAGACCCAGTACTTC	CASSLSPGRETQYF
TRBV19	once	NA	TRBJ1-2	TGTGCCAGTAGTATAGATCGGGCAGGGGTTGGCTACACCTTC	CASSIDRAGVGYTF
TRBV4-1	NA	TRBD2	TRBJ2-2	TGCGCCAGCAGCGTAGCGGGGGGGCTTACCGGGGAGCTGTTTTTT	CASSVAGGLTGELFF
TRBV19	NA	NA	TRBJ1-5	TGTGCCAGTAGTAGGGCAGGCTTGGGGAATCAGCCCCAGCATTTT	CASSRAGLGNQPQHF
TRBV12-3/TRBV12-4	NA	NA	TRBJ2-5	TGTGCCAGCAGTTTCACCTGGCAAGAGACCCAGTACTTC	CASSFTWQETQYF
TRBV20-1	few	NA	TRBJ2-5	TGCAGTGCTAGGGGGGGAGAGACCCAGTACTTC	CSARGGETQYF
TRBV9	NA	NA	TRBJ2-5	TGTGCCAGCAGCGTAGAAGGTGGGGGGGAGACCCAGTACTTC	CASSVEGGGETQYF
TRBV5-1	NA	NA	TRBJ1-2	TGCGCCAGCAGCTTTTCGAACTATGGCTACACCTTC	CASSFSNYGYTF
TRBV5-4	NA	TRBD1	TRBJ2-3	TGTGCCAGCAGCCCGGGACAGGTAATAGATACGCAGTATTTT	CASSPGQVIDTQYF
TRBV10-3	NA	TRBD2	TRBJ2-5	TGTGCCATCAGCGAGCGGGGGGGCGACCAAGAGACCCAGTACTTC	CAISERGGDQETQYF
TRBV4-2	NA	NA	TRBJ1-5	TGTGCCAGCAGCCAAGATCGGTACGGCATCCCTTTTATAGGGCATCAGCCCCAGCATTTT	CASSQDRYGIPFIGHQPQHF
TRBV19	NA	NA	TRBJ1-4	TGTGCCAGTAGTATAGATTTCGAAATGGCTAATGAAAAACTGTTTTTT	CASSIDFEMANEKLFF
TRBV29-1	NA	NA	TRBJ1-5	TGCAGCGTTGAACTGGGACTTGGTCAGCCCCAGCATTTT	CSVELGLGQPQHF
TRBV5-1	NA	NA	TRBJ2-5	TGCGCCAGCAGCTTGGTCGTAGGAGGGACCCAGTACTTC	CASSLVVGGTQYF
TRBV9	NA	NA	TRBJ2-1	TGTGCCAGCAGCGTAGATTTGGCGGATTACAATGAGCAGTTCTTC	CASSVDLADYNEQFF
TRBV18	NA	TRBD1	TRBJ1-6	TGTGCCAGCTCAAAGGACAGGCACTCACCCCTCCACTTT	CASSKDRHSPLHF
TRBV5-1	NA	NA	TRBJ1-3	TGCGCCAGCAGCTTGGACACAGGGAGAAACACCATATATTTT	CASSLDTGRNTIYF
TRBV9	NA	TRBD1	TRBJ2-2	TGTGCCAGCAGCCCGTCCCCCGGACAGGGGGCGTTCGCCGGGGAGCTGTTTTTT	CASSPSPGQGAFAGELFF
TRBV5-1	NA	NA	TRBJ1-5	TGCGCCAGCAGCTTGGCCGGTAGGGATGGACAGCCCCAGCATTTT	CASSLAGRDGQPQHF
TRBV2	once	NA	TRBJ2-5	TGTGCCAGCAGAAGGCCCCAAGAGACCCAGTACTTC	CASRRPQETQYF
TRBV7-2	NA	NA	TRBJ1-2	TGTGCCAGCAGCTCGCAGTCGGGGGGGTCGGATGGCTACACCTTC	CASSSQSGGSDGYTF